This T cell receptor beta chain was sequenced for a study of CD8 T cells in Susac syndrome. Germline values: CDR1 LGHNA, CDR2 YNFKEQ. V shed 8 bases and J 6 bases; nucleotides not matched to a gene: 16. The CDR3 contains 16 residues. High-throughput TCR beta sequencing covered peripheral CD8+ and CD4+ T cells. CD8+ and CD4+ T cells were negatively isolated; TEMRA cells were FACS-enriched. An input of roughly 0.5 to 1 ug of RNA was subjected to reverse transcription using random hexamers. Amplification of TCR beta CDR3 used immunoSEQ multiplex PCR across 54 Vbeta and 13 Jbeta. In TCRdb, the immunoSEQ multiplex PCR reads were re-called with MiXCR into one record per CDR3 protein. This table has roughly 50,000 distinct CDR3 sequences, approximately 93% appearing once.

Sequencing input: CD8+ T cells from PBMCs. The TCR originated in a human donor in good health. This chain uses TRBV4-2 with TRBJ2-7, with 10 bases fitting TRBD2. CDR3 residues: CASQPAASGSQREQYF. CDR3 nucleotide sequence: TGTGCCAGCCAGCCAGCGGCTAGCGGGAGTCAACGCGAGCAGTACTTC.